This T cell receptor (beta chain) was sequenced during a study of spatial heterogeneity in lung cancer. Findings and limits, study-wide: At tumor resection, ubiquitous expanded TCRs were detected in blood more often than later.

TCRdb fed the 5' RACE reads into MiXCR, producing one record per CDR3 protein. Among some 45,000 distinct CDR3 sequences listed, about 12% were seen once. Germline V gene data show CDR1 as SGHRS and CDR2 as YFSETQ. V lost 4 bases and J lost 4, with 12 bases in between. There are 13 residues in the CDR3. Time point in this sample: sample taken at primary tumor resection. Unsorted samples of tumor, nontumor lung or frozen PBMC had their whole RNA sequenced. Patients with untreated early-stage non-small cell lung cancer, numbering 72, were the donors. As for this clonotype: Its antigen is undetermined.

V and J are TRBV5-1 and TRBJ2-7; D is undetermined. This material consisted of PBMCs, taken at surgery. The clonotype originates from a female donor with early-stage non-small cell lung cancer. The CDR3 nucleotides read TGCGCCAGCAGCCCGACTTCGATTTACGAGCAGTACTTC. As protein: CASSPTSIYEQYF.